This is a list of T cell receptor beta chains from one sample in a study of cytomegalovirus exposure and HLA in healthy donors. Produced via immunoSEQ multiplex PCR; TCRdb's table is partial and in-frame only. The sample yields roughly 160,000 clones, around 84% seen once. The sample was PBMCs. The receptors were sampled from a boy under 10 years old in good health and CMV-seronegative. Both conserved end residues are part of each CDR3. D genes are given only for firm matches. Only some rows state a clone size, as once, few, many or a class for expanded clones.

d_gene: TRBD1; v_gene: TRBV7-9; abundance: NA; j_gene: TRBJ2-5; CDR3aa: CASSLGTGGLKTQYF; CDR3nt: TGTGCCAGCAGCTTAGGGACAGGGGGCTTGAAGACCCAGTACTTC
d_gene: TRBD2; v_gene: TRBV6-5; abundance: NA; j_gene: TRBJ2-7; CDR3aa: CASSYASGSKGEQYF; CDR3nt: TGTGCCAGCAGTTACGCTAGCGGGAGTAAGGGCGAGCAGTACTTC
d_gene: NA; v_gene: TRBV4-2; abundance: NA; j_gene: TRBJ2-1; CDR3aa: CASSQGTRDPNDNEQFF; CDR3nt: TGTGCCAGCAGCCAGGGGACGCGGGATCCCAACGACAATGAGCAGTTCTTC
d_gene: TRBD1; v_gene: TRBV6-1; abundance: NA; j_gene: TRBJ1-4; CDR3aa: CASSATGMGEKLFF; CDR3nt: TGTGCCAGCAGCGCGACAGGGATGGGCGAAAAACTGTTTTTT
d_gene: NA; v_gene: TRBV4-2; abundance: NA; j_gene: TRBJ2-1; CDR3aa: CASSQSRPNEQFF; CDR3nt: TGTGCCAGCAGCCAATCGAGGCCCAATGAGCAGTTCTTC
d_gene: NA; v_gene: TRBV25-1; abundance: NA; j_gene: TRBJ2-6; CDR3aa: CASSDSWEADGANVLTF; CDR3nt: TGTGCCAGCAGTGATTCTTGGGAGGCAGATGGGGCCAACGTCCTGACTTTC
d_gene: TRBD2; v_gene: TRBV28; abundance: NA; j_gene: TRBJ2-5; CDR3aa: CASGERGGRETQYF; CDR3nt: TGTGCCAGCGGGGAGCGGGGGGGCCGAGAGACCCAGTACTTC
d_gene: NA; v_gene: TRBV9; abundance: NA; j_gene: TRBJ1-1; CDR3aa: CASSVAMGDEAFF; CDR3nt: TGTGCCAGCAGCGTAGCTATGGGAGATGAAGCTTTCTTT
d_gene: TRBD1; v_gene: TRBV19; abundance: NA; j_gene: TRBJ1-2; CDR3aa: CASRGTGTGTNYGYTF; CDR3nt: TGTGCCAGTAGGGGTACCGGGACAGGGACTAACTATGGCTACACCTTC
d_gene: TRBD2; v_gene: TRBV18; abundance: few; j_gene: TRBJ2-5; CDR3aa: CASSQRLAGGSETQYF; CDR3nt: TGTGCCAGCTCTCAACGTCTAGCGGGGGGGTCGGAGACCCAGTACTTC
d_gene: NA; v_gene: TRBV7-9; abundance: NA; j_gene: TRBJ1-1; CDR3aa: CASSLVQTEAFF; CDR3nt: TGTGCCAGCAGCTTAGTCCAGACTGAAGCTTTCTTT
d_gene: NA; v_gene: TRBV28; abundance: NA; j_gene: TRBJ1-2; CDR3aa: CASTSEGPRGVSYGYTF; CDR3nt: TGTGCCAGCACCTCGGAGGGGCCACGCGGGGTTAGCTATGGCTACACCTTC
d_gene: TRBD2; v_gene: TRBV5-4; abundance: NA; j_gene: TRBJ2-3; CDR3aa: CASSPSGAGRDTQYF; CDR3nt: TGTGCCAGCAGCCCCAGCGGGGCAGGCAGAGATACGCAGTATTTT
d_gene: TRBD1; v_gene: TRBV2; abundance: NA; j_gene: TRBJ2-1; CDR3aa: CATLQGTYNEQFF; CDR3nt: TGTGCCACATTACAGGGGACCTACAATGAGCAGTTCTTC
d_gene: TRBD2; v_gene: TRBV5-1; abundance: NA; j_gene: TRBJ2-1; CDR3aa: CASSSGLAGVAEQFF; CDR3nt: TGCGCCAGCAGCTCGGGACTAGCGGGAGTCGCTGAGCAGTTCTTC
d_gene: TRBD1; v_gene: TRBV11-2; abundance: NA; j_gene: TRBJ1-2; CDR3aa: CASSLWRGQGVSFSGYTF; CDR3nt: TGTGCCAGCAGCTTATGGAGAGGACAGGGGGTTTCCTTCTCCGGCTACACCTTC
d_gene: TRBD1; v_gene: TRBV6-1; abundance: NA; j_gene: TRBJ2-3; CDR3aa: CASSDWAGGDIPYF; CDR3nt: TGTGCCAGCAGTGATTGGGCAGGGGGCGACATTCCGTATTTT
d_gene: TRBD2; v_gene: TRBV18; abundance: NA; j_gene: TRBJ2-5; CDR3aa: CASSPGLAGAPQRKETQYF; CDR3nt: TGTGCCAGCTCACCGGGACTAGCGGGAGCACCCCAAAGGAAAGAGACCCAGTACTTC
d_gene: TRBD2; v_gene: TRBV10-3; abundance: NA; j_gene: TRBJ2-3; CDR3aa: CAISEGTSPGTQYF; CDR3nt: TGTGCCATCAGTGAAGGGACTAGCCCAGGTACGCAGTATTTT
d_gene: NA; v_gene: TRBV28; abundance: few; j_gene: TRBJ1-1; CDR3aa: CASRKLMNTEAFF; CDR3nt: TGTGCCAGCAGGAAACTCATGAACACTGAAGCTTTCTTT
d_gene: NA; v_gene: TRBV2; abundance: NA; j_gene: TRBJ2-3; CDR3aa: CASSEGGTDTQYF; CDR3nt: TGTGCCAGCAGTGAAGGCGGCACAGATACGCAGTATTTT
d_gene: NA; v_gene: TRBV7-9; abundance: NA; j_gene: TRBJ2-3; CDR3aa: CASSLPPQSPGYTDTQYF; CDR3nt: TGTGCCAGCAGCTTACCGCCACAGAGCCCAGGGTACACAGATACGCAGTATTTT
d_gene: NA; v_gene: TRBV7-8; abundance: NA; j_gene: TRBJ2-1; CDR3aa: CASSPPRDEQFF; CDR3nt: TGTGCCAGCAGCCCGCCCCGGGATGAGCAGTTCTTC
d_gene: NA; v_gene: TRBV6-5; abundance: NA; j_gene: TRBJ2-5; CDR3aa: CASRYNGQETQYF; CDR3nt: TGTGCCAGCAGGTATAACGGGCAAGAGACCCAGTACTTC
d_gene: NA; v_gene: TRBV11-2; abundance: few; j_gene: TRBJ1-6; CDR3aa: CASSLVRSPNSPLHF; CDR3nt: TGTGCCAGCAGCTTAGTCCGGAGTCCTAATTCACCCCTCCACTTT
d_gene: TRBD1; v_gene: TRBV6-6; abundance: NA; j_gene: TRBJ2-5; CDR3aa: CASNDRGAGATQYF; CDR3nt: TGTGCCAGCAACGACAGGGGGGCTGGTGCGACCCAGTACTTC
d_gene: TRBD1; v_gene: TRBV29-1; abundance: NA; j_gene: TRBJ1-3; CDR3aa: CSVEDSPTGAGGTIYF; CDR3nt: TGCAGCGTTGAAGATTCCCCTACAGGGGCTGGGGGCACCATATATTTT